This T cell receptor beta chain was captured in a study of blood T cell repertoires in COVID-19. Study background: Whether acute or convalescent, the COVID-19 samples came from the United States, Italy and Spain.

The CDR3 runs 14 residues. Germline V gene lookup returns CDR1 LNHDA and CDR2 SQIVND (reference sequence). Losses at the gene ends were 5 bases for V and 6 bases for J; bases not matched to a gene: 5. This clone appeared once. Per the study methods: Amplified reference gene primers provided the basis for estimating nucleated cell counts. Only in-frame clones appear in the TCRdb table, and some are missing; sequencing was by immunoSEQ multiplex PCR. The DNA was the basis for D and trimming; V, J and clone size are from that table. The repertoire holds about 380,000 clones, with 89% as singletons. The source material was peripheral blood. The chain recombines TRBV19 with TRBJ1-5; 9 nucleotides match TRBD1. The receptor comes from a man aged 35 to 55 with acute or convalescent COVID-19. CDR3: CASSRQGVGQPQHF. CDR3 DNA sequence: TGTGCCAGTAGTCGACAGGGGGTGGGTCAGCCCCAGCATTTT.